This T cell receptor beta chain was sequenced during a study of cytomegalovirus exposure and HLA in healthy donors. CDR1 and CDR2 from the germline V gene are SGHRS and YFSETQ. There are 15 residues in the CDR3. Trimming cost V 0 bases and J 1 base; bases outside gene matches: 1. PCR employed 60 Vbeta and 13 Jbeta primers. Profiled with immunoSEQ multiplex PCR; TCRdb holds only in-frame clones, not every one. Of 150,000 to 200,000 clones listed, about 82% are singletons. The sequenced sample was PBMCs. The chain uses TRBV5-1 and TRBJ1-3; 7 bases fit TRBD1. The sequence was obtained from a woman aged 25 to 39 in good health and CMV-seropositive. The CDR3 sequence is CASSLDRGSGNTIYF. The CDR3 DNA follows: TGCGCCAGCAGCTTGGACAGGGGATCTGGAAACACCATATATTTT.